This TCR beta chain was captured in a study of T cell responses to AZD1222 COVID-19 vaccine (dated by TCRdb to about 2021). A note on the overall study: A total of under 250 trial participants underwent TCR sequencing, of whom approximately 200 had received two doses of AZD1222 and 26 had received two doses of the MenACWY control vaccine. Trial participants were enrolled by age into 18-55, 56-69 and 70-plus year subgroups, with about 150, 28 and 57 TCR-sequenced participants respectively. Broad study findings and their caveats: Because no samples from the day 14 peak response were available, repertoires could be characterized only after the peak T cell response. The whole spike protein was spanned by vaccine-associated CD4 TCRs, and dominant responses were seen in regions 160-218 and 743-854. Reportedly, close to half of the unique spike-specific TCRs recognized epitopes lying outside the regions that are mutated in the B.1.351 and B.1.1.7 variants. Participants were mostly white British and included more females than males, and it was suggested by the authors that clonal diversity may have been underestimated. After two AZD1222 doses, both the breadth and the depth of spike-specific TCRs were significantly higher than at day 0 and than in MenACWY recipients. Conclusions about previously exposed vaccinees were limited because only six AZD1222 recipients were SARS-CoV-2 seropositive at baseline. The 56-69-year group was small, and its depth increase did not reach significance, likely because of low power.

The time point label, read with the paper, signifies: about 28 days (+/-7) after the second vaccine dose. AZD1222 recipients whose second dose came at about 4 weeks and those whose second dose came at about 12 weeks were combined into one group, since spike-specific TCR depth and breadth did not differ between the two schedules. Vaccinee samples were obtained from the UK trials COV001 and COV002, which included a single-blind randomized controlled phase 2/3 trial of AZD1222 (ChAdOx1 nCoV-19) in healthy adults. For TCRbeta chain sequencing, PBMC samples from trial participants were taken at day 0 and at day 28 after the second dose. The CDR3 regions of human TCRbeta chains were subjected to immunosequencing. Processing in the source paper ran as follows. Repertoire TCRs were checked for matches against a reference library of SARS-CoV-2-specific TCRs that had been generated using the MIRA antigen-specificity platform. Breadth was defined as the fraction of unique TCRs that were SARS-CoV-2-associated, and depth was defined as the fraction of total T cells that were SARS-CoV-2-associated. Using the MIRA data, each spike-specific TCR was assigned both to the spike region to which the TCR was reactive and to a CD4 or CD8 class. Log10-transformed breadth and depth values were compared by one-way ANOVA with Sidak's multiple comparisons tests. Imported from immuneACCESS, the table was reduced by TCRdb to in-frame sequences with V and J called. These copies leave out some clones; in studies compared against another copy, an unresolved V gene accounts for under half, and the cause of the remainder is not known. The V and J calls and clone size were taken over from that table, and D and trimming were inferred from the DNA. The table for this sample lists around 140,000 clones; 85% to 90% of them were counted only once. 1.5% to 2% of the sample is in the top ten clones.

As regards this clone: Its antigen is still unknown. Base qualities are not at hand, and no much larger clone is one base apart.

The CDR3 covers 11 residues, taking in both the cysteine and the phenylalanine. Solely the CDR3 DNA is kept, with 33 bases framed from the first base. Trimming costs V 8 bases and J 0 bases, and their ends lie 4 bases apart. From a lookup of the germline V gene (reference sequence), CDR1 and CDR2 are MNHEY and SMNVEV. The sample was peripheral blood, taken 28 days after the second AZD1222 dose. The chain is assembled from TRBV27 and TRBJ1-1; the D gene remains uncertain. The origin of this receptor is an adult who received the AZD1222 COVID-19 vaccine. The DNA sequence is given as TGTGCCAGCCCATTGAACACTGAAGCTTTCTTT. It codes for CASPLNTEAFF.